The 20 T cell receptor beta chains below were found in one sample sequenced in a study of cytomegalovirus exposure and HLA in healthy donors. Produced via immunoSEQ multiplex PCR; TCRdb's table is partial and in-frame only. Of about 120,000 clones listed, roughly 90% are singletons. Sequenced sample: PBMCs. All receptors come from a woman aged 18-35 years in good health and CMV-seropositive.

The V call is TRBV19, the J call TRBJ1-2, with 7 nucleotides matching TRBD1. The V gene's germline CDR1 is LNHDA and CDR2 SQIVND (reference sequence). This CDR3 is 20 amino acids long. V was pared by 6 bases and J by 4 bases, with 26 bases of the junction left unmatched. DNA for the CDR3: TGTGCCAGTAGCCGTCAAACCCTTGACAGGGCGAACAGGGTACCCTATGGCTACACCTTC. Its protein is CASSRQTLDRANRVPYGYTF.

Written as DNA, the CDR3 is TGTGCCAGCAGCCAATGGAGGACTAACTATGGCTACACCTTC. Encoded protein: CASSQWRTNYGYTF. This chain uses TRBV14 with TRBJ1-2; D is undetermined. The CDR3 totals 14 residues. Trimming shortened V by 2 bases and J by 0 bases, and 7 bases separated the two germline ends. CDR1 SGHDN and CDR2 FVKESK come from the germline V gene.

The CDR3: CASSSDLNTEAFF. The CDR3 DNA reads as TGTGCCAGCAGTTCCGACTTGAACACTGAAGCTTTCTTT. This rearrangement joins TRBV2 to TRBJ1-1; D is uncertain. Trimming took 5 bases from V and 0 from J, leaving 7 bases between them. The CDR3 extends over 13 amino acids. Germline-derived CDR1 and CDR2 are SNHLY and FYNNEI.

The chain is built from TRBV2 and TRBJ2-3; TRBD2 matches at 12 bases. Looked up from germline, CDR1 is SNHLY and CDR2 is FYNNEI. Losses at the gene ends were 4 bases for V and 6 bases for J; bases not matched to a gene: 14. The CDR3 totals 18 residues. The CDR3 loop is CASSVLAGGPEAPDTQYF. In DNA form, the CDR3 reads TGTGCCAGCAGTGTCCTAGCGGGAGGGCCGGAGGCTCCCGATACGCAGTATTTT.

V and J are TRBV29-1 and TRBJ2-5, with TRBD1 matching over 9 bases. This CDR3 region has 14 residues. CDR1 and CDR2 from the germline V gene are SQVTM and ANQGSEA. The junction had 6 bases not matched to a gene; V was cut back by 2 bases and J by 5 bases. The CDR3 nucleotides are TGCAGCGTTGAATGGGACAGGGATTTCGAGACCCAGTACTTC. Its translation is CSVEWDRDFETQYF.

The rearrangement joins TRBV7-6 to TRBJ2-5; 7 positions match TRBD1. The junction had 3 bases not matched to a gene; V was cut back by 4 bases and J by 1 base. The germline CDR1 and CDR2 sequences are SGHVS and FNYEAQ. The CDR3 covers 14 residues. CDR3 coding DNA: TGTGCCAGCAGCTCAGACAGGGTCCAAGAGACCCAGTACTTC. Residues: CASSSDRVQETQYF.

Concerning this clone: The same CDR3 arises from other DNA sequences in this sample as well. The chain uses TRBV27 and TRBJ1-1; possibly TRBD1 for D (6 bases). V gave up 8 bases and J gave up 6 bases, with 10 bases separating them. Germline values: CDR1 MNHEY, CDR2 SMNVEV (reference sequence). The CDR3 length is 11 residues. CDR3: CASRTGPEAFF. CDR3 sequence (DNA): TGTGCCAGCCGCACAGGGCCTGAAGCTTTCTTT.

V is TRBV5-1 and J is TRBJ2-7; TRBD1 agrees at 7 bases. The CDR3 has 15 residues. Germline-derived CDR1 and CDR2 are SGHRS and YFSETQ. After removal of 3 bases from V and 6 bases from J, the junction contained 12 bases not matched to a gene. The CDR3 DNA sequence: TGCGCCAGCAGCTATACAGGGGCGGACTTCAGCGAGCAGTACTTC. Protein sequence: CASSYTGADFSEQYF.

The V gene is TRBV6-5, the J gene TRBJ2-7, with 11 bases fitting TRBD2. The ends lost 7 bases at V and 5 bases at J; junction bases unmatched: 7. The germline V gene encodes CDR1 MNHEY and CDR2 SVGAGI. There are 14 residues in the CDR3. The CDR3 protein is CASKTSGGQNEQYF. The CDR3 nucleotides are TGTGCCAGCAAAACTAGCGGGGGACAGAACGAGCAGTACTTC.

This clone has just a few counts. The chain employs TRBV5-4 and TRBJ1-2; 8 bases line up with TRBD1. This CDR3 has 14 residues. CDR1 SGHNT and CDR2 YYREEE come from the germline V gene (reference sequence). Germline trimming cut 4 bases from V and 1 base from J; bases unmatched to any gene: 3. CDR3 coding DNA: TGTGCCAGCAGCGGGGACAGGATTAACTATGGCTACACCTTC. Its translation: CASSGDRINYGYTF.

The sample holds a few counts of this clone. This chain uses TRBV14 with TRBJ1-2, with D hard to call. Germline V gene data show CDR1 as SGHDN and CDR2 as FVKESK. This CDR3 region has 12 residues. With 2 bases removed from V and 7 bases from J, the gap between germline ends came to 8 bases. CDR3 bases: TGTGCCAGCAGCCAAACCCCGGTTGGCTACACCTTC. Encoded protein: CASSQTPVGYTF.

V gene TRBV6-6 combines with J gene TRBJ1-1, with 8 bases identical to TRBD1. CDR1 and CDR2 (germline): MNHNY, SVGAGI (reference sequence). V lost 2 bases to trimming and J lost 1 base; unmatched junction nucleotides: 3. The CDR3 is 15 residues long. CDR3 protein: CASSYGDRTNTEAFF. The CDR3, as DNA: TGTGCCAGCAGTTACGGGGACAGGACGAACACTGAAGCTTTCTTT.

The V call is TRBV7-9, the J call TRBJ2-3; tentative D call: TRBD1 (6 bases). V lost 5 bases to trimming and J lost 6 bases, with 12 bases between them. Germline V CDR1 and CDR2: SEHNR, FQNEAQ (reference sequence). The CDR3 extends over 13 amino acids. This CDR3 reads CASSRQARDTQYF. Here the CDR3 DNA reads TGTGCCAGCAGCCGACAGGCCCGGGATACGCAGTATTTT.

A remark on this clone: At one boundary the junction diverges from the germline segment, which might be a read error. The chain is built from TRBV2 and TRBJ1-4, with TRBD1 identical over 8 bases. Germline V gene data show CDR1 as SNHLY and CDR2 as FYNNEI. The CDR3 length is 16 residues. CDR3 in DNA: TGTGCCAGCCGTGAGAGAATCCAGGGGGCTGGGGAAAAACTGTTTTTT. The encoded protein is CASRERIQGAGEKLFF.

The chain combines TRBV5-4 with TRBJ2-7; D may be TRBD2 (6 bases). There are 15 residues in the CDR3. V gave up 0 bases and J gave up 2 bases, with 12 bases separating them. CDR1 and CDR2 (germline): SGHNT, YYREEE (reference sequence). The CDR3 loop reads CASSLGAGFTYEQYF. DNA of the CDR3: TGTGCCAGCAGCTTGGGGGCGGGGTTCACCTACGAGCAGTACTTC.

This clone has a single count. This chain joins TRBV2 and TRBJ1-5, with D uncertain. The CDR3 has 13 residues. The germline V gene encodes CDR1 SNHLY and CDR2 FYNNEI. V was pared by 7 bases and J by 1 base, with 8 bases between. The CDR3 loop is CASTDWSNQPQHF. Written as DNA, the CDR3 is TGTGCCAGCACGGACTGGAGCAATCAGCCCCAGCATTTT.

The rearrangement uses TRBV6-1 and TRBJ2-1; 8 positions agree with TRBD2. This CDR3 region has 15 residues. Trimming removed 3 bases from V and 1 base from J; junction bases left unmatched: 2. From germline, CDR1 is MNHNS and CDR2 SASEGT. CDR3 sequence: CASSDLAGSYNEQFF. As DNA, the CDR3 is TGTGCCAGCAGTGATTTAGCGGGGTCCTACAATGAGCAGTTCTTC.

V gene TRBV4-2 combines with J gene TRBJ2-2, with D possibly being TRBD1 (5 bases). The germline CDR1 and CDR2 sequences are LGHNA and YNFKEQ. The CDR3 has 18 residues. V gave up 1 base and J gave up 4 bases, with 19 bases separating them. CDR3: CASSQVLIQDSGTGELFF. The CDR3 bases are TGTGCCAGCAGCCAAGTCTTAATACAGGATTCGGGCACCGGGGAGCTGTTTTTT.

The chain couples TRBV11-2 to TRBJ2-3; 9 bases are shared with TRBD1. With 4 bases clipped from V and 5 bases from J, the junction kept 7 bases outside the gene matches. CDR1 is SGHAT and CDR2 is FQNNGV in the germline V gene. The CDR3 totals 15 residues. The CDR3 spells CASSYTQGALDTQYF. The CDR3 DNA reads as TGTGCCAGCAGCTACACACAGGGGGCCCTAGATACGCAGTATTTT.

V gene TRBV6-5 combines with J gene TRBJ1-1; D not certain. V was pared by 7 bases and J by 4 bases, with 13 bases between. Germline V gene lookup returns CDR1 MNHEY and CDR2 SVGAGI. The CDR3 covers 13 residues. The CDR3 loop reads CASKRRRRTEAFF. CDR3 DNA sequence: TGTGCCAGCAAACGGAGGCGACGCACTGAAGCTTTCTTT.